This T cell receptor (beta chain) was sequenced for a study of T cell responses to AZD1222 COVID-19 vaccine. Study conclusions and caveats: Along spike, vaccine-associated CD4 TCRs were found throughout, with dominance at 160-218 and 743-854. The repertoires were collected only after the peak T cell response.

Germline CDR1 MGHDK, CDR2 SYGVNS. Trimming took 4 bases from V and 5 from J, leaving 17 bases between them. This CDR3 has 15 amino acids. In its sample, this clone was seen once. Its antigen is not known. Generated by immunoSEQ multiplex PCR, the TCRdb table keeps only in-frame clones and is missing some. The sample lists 140,000 to 150,000 clones; approximately 90% were seen once. The sequence was obtained from an adult in good health. The sample here was peripheral blood, taken on day 0 of AZD1222 vaccination. The rearrangement joins TRBV25-1 to TRBJ2-5; D perhaps matches TRBD2 (6 bases). The CDR3 DNA sequence: TGTGCCAGCAGTGTCCTACGGGGGTCCGGGGAGACCCAGTACTTC. Its protein is CASSVLRGSGETQYF.